What follows are 20 T cell receptor beta chains derived from one specimen sequenced in a study of response to subunit inactivated influenza vaccine. TCRdb fed the RT-PCR reads into MiXCR, producing one record per CDR3 protein. The table includes 450,000 to 600,000 distinct CDR3 sequences, roughly 7.9% detected once. The sample consisted of PBMCs from blood, taken 23 months after vaccination. The receptor set was obtained from a man aged 50-75 years who received an inactivated influenza vaccine.

Ten or more counts support this clonotype. This chain connects TRBV11-1 to TRBJ2-3; D possibly corresponds to TRBD1 (6 bases). V lost 6 bases to trimming and J lost 0 bases, with 13 bases between them. Germline V gives CDR1 SGHAT, CDR2 FQDESV (reference sequence). This CDR3 region has 15 residues. The CDR3 region is CASSQGRASTDTQYF. DNA of the CDR3: TGTGCCAGCAGTCAGGGGCGGGCCAGCACAGATACGCAGTATTTT.

This clonotype has a count of ten or more. The chain links TRBV7-2 to TRBJ2-2; possible D gene TRBD2, 6 bases. Trimming stripped 2 bases from V and 0 bases from J, with 10 bases between. Germline CDR1 reads SGHTA; CDR2 reads FQGNSA. This CDR3 region has 16 residues. For the CDR3, the DNA is TGTGCCAGCAGCTTAATGGCGGGGTCGAACACCGGGGAGCTGTTTTTT. It translates to CASSLMAGSNTGELFF.

At least ten counts were recorded for this clonotype. The chain combines TRBV29-1 with TRBJ1-5; D might be TRBD1 (5 bases). The CDR3 is 12 residues long. The ends were cut back, 7 bases at V and 3 bases at J, with 10 bases in the middle. Germline CDR1 reads SQVTM; CDR2 reads ANQGSEA. CDR3: CSAGDLNQPQHF. The CDR3, as DNA: TGCAGCGCTGGGGACCTCAATCAGCCCCAGCATTTT.

V usage is TRBV12-3 or TRBV12-4 and J usage is TRBJ2-3; tentatively, D is TRBD2 (6 bases). Trimming cost V 7 bases and J 0 bases, with 11 bases left between them. This CDR3 has 14 residues. The CDR3 sequence is CASTMGTSTDTQYF. DNA for the CDR3: TGTGCCAGCACTATGGGGACTAGCACAGATACGCAGTATTTT.

Notes on this clonotype: A read error may account for a junction end that differs from germline. The chain carries TRBV10-2 and TRBJ2-2; 10 bases match TRBD2. The CDR3 totals 14 residues. Germline V CDR1 and CDR2: WSHSY, SAAADI. In DNA, the CDR3 is TGCGCCAGTAGACTAGCGGGTTACACCGGGGGGCTGTTTTTT. It is translated as CASRLAGYTGGLFF.

The chain is built from TRBV7-2 and TRBJ2-7, with 12 bases lining up with TRBD1. The CDR3 consists of 15 residues. Germline CDR1 is SGHTA and CDR2 is FQGNSA. The ends lost 5 bases at V and 6 bases at J; junction bases unmatched: 8. CDR3 residues: CASSRRDRGLGEQYF. CDR3 DNA: TGTGCCAGCAGCCGCCGGGACAGGGGGCTTGGCGAGCAGTACTTC.

The chain recombines TRBV2 with TRBJ1-4; D not certain. Trimming left V 3 bases short and J 7 bases short, with 9 bases between. Germline V gene lookup returns CDR1 SNHLY and CDR2 FYNNEI. The CDR3 runs 13 residues. The CDR3 protein is CASSDMGGEKLFF. The CDR3 nucleotides read TGTGCCAGCAGTGACATGGGTGGTGAAAAACTGTTTTTT.

This clonotype has a handful of counts. The V and J genes are TRBV29-1 and TRBJ2-4; the match to TRBD2 covers 10 bases. Germline CDR1 and CDR2: SQVTM and ANQGSEA. Trimming took 6 bases from V and 4 from J; bases not matched to a gene: 3. The CDR3 sequence is 13 residues long. The CDR3 nucleotides are TGCAGCGTGGTAGCGGGGGGTAAAAACATTCAGTACTTC. Amino acids: CSVVAGGKNIQYF. Filled out from reference TRBV29-1 and TRBJ2-4, the complete variable domain reads SAVISQKPSRDICQRGTSLTIQCQVDSQVTMMFWYRQQPGQSLTLIATANQGSEATYESGFVIDKFPISRPNLTFSTLTVSNMSPEDSSIYLCSVVAGGKNIQYFGAGTRLSVL.

This clonotype turned up a few times. V and J are TRBV10-3 and TRBJ2-7; TRBD2 matches 15 bases. V lost 5 bases, J lost 7 bases, and 12 bases stayed unmatched. Germline V CDR1 and CDR2: ENHRY, SYGVKD. CDR3 size: 17 residues. In DNA form, the CDR3 reads TGTGCCATCAGTACCGGGACTAGCGGGGGGCCAGGACGGGAGCAGTACTTC. Translated, it gives CAISTGTSGGPGREQYF.

The genes are TRBV27 and TRBJ2-7, with a possible D match to TRBD1 (6 bases). The CDR3 consists of 13 residues. With 6 bases removed from V and 3 bases from J, the gap between germline ends came to 12 bases. Germline V gene data show CDR1 as MNHEY and CDR2 as SMNVEV (reference sequence). CDR3 protein: CASSTLQGYEQYF. In DNA, the CDR3 is TGTGCCAGCAGCACCCTACAGGGCTACGAGCAGTACTTC.

The J gene is TRBJ2-3, the V gene TRBV6-2 or TRBV6-3, with TRBD2 matching 8 bases. CDR1 and CDR2 from the germline V gene are MNHEY and SVGEGT. The junction had 9 bases not matched to a gene; V was cut back by 6 bases and J by 4 bases. The CDR3 consists of 15 residues. The CDR3 region is CASSPGTRWPDTQYF. The CDR3 coding sequence is TGTGCCAGCAGCCCCGGGACTAGGTGGCCAGATACGCAGTATTTT.

This clonotype was seen repeatedly, ten times or more. The chain links TRBV7-2 to TRBJ2-7; 9 nucleotides agree with TRBD1. Trimming cost V 1 base and J 1 base; bases outside gene matches: 2. Germline lookup yields CDR1 SGHTA and CDR2 FQGNSA. The CDR3 has 15 amino acids. The CDR3: CASSLDRGPSYEQYF. For the CDR3, the DNA is TGTGCCAGCAGCTTAGACAGGGGGCCTTCCTACGAGCAGTACTTC.

A few counts support this clonotype. This sequence joins TRBV20-1 and TRBJ2-1, with 8 nucleotides matching TRBD2. V was pared by 1 base and J by 3 bases, with 11 bases of the junction left unmatched. The CDR3 covers 17 residues. CDR1 is DFQATT and CDR2 is SNEGSKA in the germline V gene (reference sequence). This CDR3 reads CSARVPKEAGVYNEQFF. The CDR3 coding sequence is TGCAGTGCTAGAGTCCCCAAGGAAGCGGGGGTCTACAATGAGCAGTTCTTC.

A word on this clonotype: One end of the junction varies from germline; a read error may be responsible. This chain links TRBV7-2 with TRBJ2-1; 8 bases are shared with TRBD2. The CDR3 totals 15 residues. CDR1 SGHTA and CDR2 FQGNSA come from the germline V gene. CDR3 residues: CANSLGPGGSYEQFF. For the CDR3, the DNA is TGTGCCAACAGCTTAGGGCCGGGAGGGTCCTATGAGCAGTTCTTC.

The gene calls are TRBV5-1 and TRBJ2-7; 8 nucleotides agree with TRBD2. The CDR3 has 14 residues. After removal of 5 bases from V and 2 bases from J, the junction contained 6 bases not matched to a gene. In germline, CDR1 is SGHRS, CDR2 YFSETQ. The CDR3: CASSSGNEPYEQYF. The CDR3 DNA reads as TGCGCCAGCAGTAGCGGGAATGAGCCCTACGAGCAGTACTTC.

This clonotype has a count of ten or more. The genes are TRBV7-2 and TRBJ2-7, with 9 bases fitting TRBD1. With 5 bases clipped from V and 5 bases from J, the junction kept 10 bases outside the gene matches. CDR3 length equals 15 residues. The germline V gene encodes CDR1 SGHTA and CDR2 FQGNSA. The CDR3 loop reads CASSLTGGYYHEQYF. CDR3 bases: TGTGCCAGCAGCCTAACAGGGGGCTATTACCACGAGCAGTACTTC. The variable domain in full, completed from reference TRBV7-2 and TRBJ2-7, reads GAGVSQSPSNKVTEKGKDVELRCDPISGHTALYWYRQSLGQGLEFLIYFQGNSAPDKSGLPSDRFSAERTGGSVSTLTIQRTQQEDSAVYLCASSLTGGYYHEQYFGPGTRLTVT.

A few counts support this clonotype. This chain connects TRBV5-8 to TRBJ1-2, with D unresolved. The V end lost 0 bases, the J end lost 2 bases, and 8 bases lay between the germline ends. The CDR3 extends over 14 amino acids. CDR1 and CDR2 from the germline V gene are SGHTS and YDEGEE. CDR3 bases: TGTGCCAGCAGCTTGGGGCCGGGAAACTATGGCTACACCTTC. Its protein product is CASSLGPGNYGYTF.

This clonotype was detected a few times. This sequence joins TRBV29-1 and TRBJ2-1, with 7 bases identical to TRBD2. Germline loops: CDR1 SQVTM, CDR2 ANQGSEA. Trimming took 6 bases from V and 5 from J; bases not matched to a gene: 10. This CDR3 has 14 amino acids. CDR3 nucleotide sequence: TGCAGCGTGGCCGGGGGGAGCGGCAACAATGAGCAGTTCTTC. Its translation is CSVAGGSGNNEQFF.

This clonotype was seen at least ten times. CDR3 sequence reads: CASSLSASGTNTGELFF. CDR3 bases: TGTGCCAGCAGCTTGTCGGCTAGCGGGACGAACACCGGGGAGCTGTTTTTT. V and J are TRBV5-5 and TRBJ2-2; 9 bases line up with TRBD2. V dropped 1 base and J dropped 0; count of bases not matched to a gene: 4. The germline CDR1 and CDR2 sequences are SGHKS and YYEKEE (reference sequence). This CDR3 region has 17 residues.

The chain's CDR3 is CASSVVENEQFF. The CDR3 bases are TGTGCCAGCAGCGTAGTAGAGAATGAGCAGTTCTTC. V is TRBV9 and J is TRBJ2-1; D not certain. Germline values: CDR1 SGDLS, CDR2 YYNGEE. V gave up 0 bases and J gave up 7 bases, with 5 bases separating them. This CDR3 region has 12 residues. Looking up the rest from reference TRBV9 and TRBJ2-1 gives the full variable domain: DSGVTQTPKHLITATGQRVTLRCSPRSGDLSVYWYQQSLDQGLQFLIQYYNGEERAKGNILERFSAQQFPDLHSELNLSSLELGDSALYFCASSVVENEQFFGPGTRLTVL.